Listed here is a single T cell receptor beta chain. Its antigen is undetermined. Data came from immunoSEQ multiplex PCR; TCRdb stores just in-frame clones and leaves some out. The data show some 150,000 clones, with approximately 86% seen just once and roughly 17% held by the top ten. Time point in this sample: blood 4 weeks post-SBRT, at nephrectomy. Stated treatment: 15 Gy SBRT to primary tumor, nephrectomy 4 weeks later. Nephrectomy followed 15 Gy stereotactic body radiation by 4 weeks. The patient's renal cell carcinoma had clear cell pathology. This sample was taken from a study of radiation and T cells in renal cell carcinoma. Overall study findings and caveats: Baseline intratumoral clonotype presence is unknown without pretreatment biopsies. In blood, top tumor clones expanded by 2 weeks, shrinking by 4.

The TCR was taken from a woman aged 45-65 years with renal cell carcinoma. Specimen: blood, collected from a patient whose treatment included radiotherapy and nephrectomy.

CDR3 in DNA: TGTGCCAGCAGCCCGGCAGGGGGCTCGTACGAGCAGTACTTC. Its protein product is CASSPAGGSYEQYF. The J gene is TRBJ2-7, the V gene TRBV6-5; 8 bases agree with TRBD1. This CDR3 region has 14 residues. Unmatched junction bases numbered 8, after V lost 6 bases and J lost 4 bases. The germline CDR1 and CDR2 sequences are MNHEY and SVGAGI.